This T cell receptor (beta chain) was identified in a study of cytotoxic CD8 clonotypes in ibrutinib-treated CLL. The study, taken as a whole, reports: The clonality rise at ibrutinib response reflected private clonotype expansion. Samples were collected at differing times from sustained-remission and progressing patients. Relative to age-matched healthy donors, clonality at baseline was higher, and it tracked circulating CD8+ T-cell counts.

On this clone: Its specificity is not known.

Germline assignment: CDR1 KGHSH and CDR2 LQKENI. Trimming cost V 5 bases and J 5 bases, with 12 bases left between them. The CDR3 is 13 residues long. The table came from immunoSEQ multiplex PCR; TCRdb's copy has only in-frame clones and leaves some out. The sample shows under 150,000 clones, roughly 84% of them seen only once. This TCR derives from a human donor with chronic lymphocytic leukemia. Sequences were derived from PBMCs, sampled after 24 months of ibrutinib treatment. V and J are TRBV18 and TRBJ2-5; weak D call: TRBD1 (5 bases). CDR3 DNA sequence: TGTGCCAGCTCAGCAGGGCAGGGTGAGACCCAGTACTTC. Its protein product is CASSAGQGETQYF. Full variable domain (missing parts from reference TRBV18 and TRBJ2-5): NAGVMQNPRHLVRRRGQEARLRCSPMKGHSHVYWYRQLPEEGLKFMVYLQKENIIDESGMPKERFSAEFPKEGPSILRIQQVVRGDSAAYFCASSAGQGETQYFGPGTRLLVL.